These T cell receptor beta chains were read from a single sample in a study of T cells after posttransplantation cyclophosphamide. The protocol was immunoSEQ multiplex PCR, while the TCRdb copy is restricted to in-frame clones and leaves out a portion. The specimen has about 44,000 clones, none found just once. Specimen: PBMCs. Every receptor here comes from a man between 40 and 49 years old in good health, CMV-negative, and a related stem cell transplant donor. CDR3s include the opening cysteine and the closing phenylalanine or tryptophan. A D gene is named only where the DNA matches it firmly. The size entry is marked missing in some rows and otherwise reads once, few, many or a size class.

v_gene	d_gene	abundance	j_gene	CDR3aa	CDR3nt
TRBV6-5	.	few	TRBJ1-6	CASSLQNSPLHF	TGTGCCAGCTCCTTACAGAATTCACCCCTCCACTTT
TRBV2	TRBD1	many	TRBJ1-6	CAGRTGYNSPLHF	TGTGCCGGGAGGACAGGATACAATTCACCCCTCCACTTT
TRBV5-4	.	many	TRBJ1-1	CASSLADSEAFF	TGTGCCAGCAGCTTGGCCGACAGTGAAGCTTTCTTT
TRBV6-1	TRBD1	many	TRBJ2-1	CASMTGTGYNEQFF	TGTGCCAGCATGACCGGGACAGGGTACAATGAGCAGTTCTTC
TRBV9	TRBD1	many	TRBJ1-2	CASSAEGTGDYGYTF	TGTGCCAGCAGCGCAGAAGGGACAGGGGACTATGGCTACACCTTC
TRBV10-3	TRBD1	many	TRBJ1-2	CASTNLGQAYGYTF	TGTGCCAGCACAAACCTTGGACAGGCCTATGGCTACACCTTC
TRBV5-5	TRBD1	.	TRBJ2-1	CASSQLPGQGAFNEQFF	TGTGCCAGCAGCCAACTACCGGGACAGGGGGCCTTCAATGAGCAGTTCTTC
TRBV27	.	.	TRBJ1-1	CASSLIGIHTEAFF	TGTGCCAGCAGCCTTATCGGTATTCACACTGAAGCTTTCTTT
TRBV7-2	TRBD2	many	TRBJ2-3	CASSPRRLAGDTQYF	TGTGCCAGCAGCCCCCGTAGACTAGCAGGAGATACGCAGTATTTT
TRBV11-3	.	many	TRBJ2-5	CASSLPGLLVQETQYF	TGTGCCAGCAGCTTGCCGGGACTCCTGGTACAAGAGACCCAGTACTTC
TRBV2	.	many	TRBJ1-1	CASSDAPGMNTEAFF	TGTGCCAGCAGTGATGCCCCGGGGATGAACACTGAAGCTTTCTTT
TRBV15	TRBD1	many	TRBJ1-4	CATSDTGVGEKLFF	TGTGCCACCAGCGACACAGGGGTTGGGGAAAAACTGTTTTTT
TRBV9	.	.	TRBJ1-2	CASSVGGGTGYGYTF	TGTGCCAGCAGCGTAGGGGGGGGCACAGGCTATGGCTACACCTTC
TRBV9	TRBD2	.	TRBJ2-5	CASSVGASGGAKETQYF	TGTGCCAGCAGCGTAGGGGCTAGCGGGGGGGCCAAAGAGACCCAGTACTTC
TRBV2	.	many	TRBJ1-6	CASIEGGSSPLHF	TGTGCCAGCATCGAGGGTGGGAGTTCACCCCTCCACTTT
TRBV18	TRBD1	.	TRBJ1-5	CASSQDRGRLGQPQHF	TGTGCCAGCTCTCAGGACAGGGGGCGCCTTGGCCAGCCCCAGCATTTT
TRBV7-2	TRBD2	many	TRBJ2-1	CASSTSGGHWNEQFF	TGTGCCAGCAGCACTAGCGGGGGTCACTGGAATGAGCAGTTCTTC
TRBV6-5	.	many	TRBJ1-1	CASSRGGAGYEAFF	TGTGCCAGCAGTCGGGGCGGGGCAGGCTATGAAGCTTTCTTT